The next 28 T cell receptor beta chains were all read from a single sample in a study of shared clonotypes between healthy human individuals. The table came from immunoSEQ multiplex PCR; TCRdb's copy has only in-frame clones and leaves some out. The sample lists about 1.5 million clones, roughly 95% seen once, with approximately 1.1% in the top ten. The sequencing input was naive CD4+ T cells sorted from blood. Subset given: CD45RA+ positively selected. These receptors originate from a man aged 30 to 39 in good health.

V is TRBV7-5 and J is TRBJ2-6; the tabulated D call, TRBD1, remains unverified against the DNA. TRBV7-5 is marked as a pseudogene. The CDR3 spans 16 residues. The CDR3 reads CVRSRQGETGANVLTF. The CDR3 nucleotides read TGTGTCAGAAGCCGACAGGGCGAAACTGGGGCCAACGTCCTGACTTTC.

The chain combines TRBV28 with TRBJ2-4; 8 nucleotides line up with TRBD1. The CDR3 sequence is 13 residues long. Germline trimming cut 5 bases from V and 8 bases from J; bases unmatched to any gene: 5. Germline loops: CDR1 MDHEN, CDR2 SYDVKM. The CDR3 sequence is CASSPGQGYIQYF. The DNA for the CDR3 is TGTGCCAGCAGTCCAGGACAGGGTTACATTCAGTACTTC.

This sequence joins TRBV27 and TRBJ1-4; 7 nucleotides match TRBD1. Germline V gene sequence: CDR1 MNHEY, CDR2 SMNVEV (reference sequence). J gave up 0 bases and V 0 bases, and 7 bases lay outside the gene matches. The CDR3 sequence is 18 residues long. The CDR3 loop reads CASSLSGRGQATNEKLFF. DNA for the CDR3: TGTGCCAGCAGTTTATCGGGAAGGGGGCAGGCAACTAATGAAAAACTGTTTTTT.

This chain uses TRBV11-2 with TRBJ2-1; maybe TRBD1 (6 bases). The CDR3 is 15 residues long. Germline CDR1 is SGHAT and CDR2 is FQNNGV. V was clipped by 5 bases and J by 3 bases, with 14 bases between them. The CDR3 is CASSLTGRVYNEQFF. The CDR3 DNA reads as TGTGCCAGCAGCCTAACAGGGCGAGTCTACAATGAGCAGTTCTTC.

V and J are TRBV15 and TRBJ2-2; a weak D match, TRBD1 (6 bases). The germline V gene encodes CDR1 LNHNV and CDR2 YYDKDF (reference sequence). The CDR3 length is 15 residues. Deletions cut 3 bases from V and 1 base from J, with 9 bases between. This chain's CDR3 is CATSRRQVNTGELFF. Written as DNA, the CDR3 is TGTGCCACCAGCAGGAGACAGGTGAACACCGGGGAGCTGTTTTTT. Using reference TRBV15 and TRBJ2-2 for the parts outside the CDR3, the full variable domain is DAMVIQNPRYQVTQFGKPVTLSCSQTLNHNVMYWYQQKSSQAPKLLFHYYDKDFNNEADTPDNFQSRRPNTSFCFLDIRSPGLGDTAMYLCATSRRQVNTGELFFGEGSRLTVL.

As concerns this clone: Different DNA sequences within this sample yield the same CDR3. The chain is built from TRBV18 and TRBJ1-5, with D possibly matching TRBD1 (5 bases). V lost 3 bases and J lost 4, with 10 bases in between. The CDR3 spans 14 residues. The germline CDR1 and CDR2 sequences are KGHSH and LQKENI. Written as DNA, the CDR3 is TGTGCCAGCTCACCCCTCCAGGGTAATCAGCCCCAGCATTTT. It yields the protein CASSPLQGNQPQHF.

The CDR3 DNA is TGTGCCAGCAGAACGTCCCGAGCGGGCAGAACCCACTACAATGAGCAGTTCTTC. Protein product: CASRTSRAGRTHYNEQFF. The chain recombines TRBV11-2 with TRBJ2-1; D is possibly TRBD2 (6 bases). Germline V lookup: CDR1 SGHAT, CDR2 FQNNGV. The CDR3 loop spans 18 amino acids. Between the trimmed V and J ends, which lost 6 bases and 3 bases, there was a span of 24 bases.

V usage is TRBV10-3 and J usage is TRBJ1-4; 10 bases are a match to TRBD1. The CDR3 loop spans 16 amino acids. V gave up 5 bases and J gave up 8 bases; unmatched junction bases: 11. The germline V gene has CDR1 ENHRY and CDR2 SYGVKD. The DNA for the CDR3 is TGTGCCATCAGTTCCCGAGTCGGGACAGGGGAAGAAAAACTGTTTTTT. This encodes CAISSRVGTGEEKLFF.

This clone was counted a single time. The chain carries TRBV19 and TRBJ2-7, with 7 bases fitting TRBD2. This CDR3 is 14 amino acids long. V lost 6 bases, J lost 3 bases, and 8 bases stayed unmatched. The germline V gene has CDR1 LNHDA and CDR2 SQIVND (reference sequence). CDR3: CASRKGRDGYEQYF. CDR3 sequence (DNA): TGTGCCAGTAGAAAAGGGAGGGACGGCTACGAGCAGTACTTC. Complete variable domain (other parts from reference TRBV19 and TRBJ2-7): DGGITQSPKYLFRKEGQNVTLSCEQNLNHDAMYWYRQDPGQGLRLIYYSQIVNDFQKGDIAEGYSVSREKKESFPLTVTSAQKNPTAFYLCASRKGRDGYEQYFGPGTRLTVT.

J is TRBJ1-5 and V is TRBV28, with 9 bases lining up with TRBD1. Germline V lookup: CDR1 MDHEN, CDR2 SYDVKM. V lost 2 bases and J lost 4; bases outside the gene matches: 3. CDR3 length equals 15 residues. This chain's CDR3 is CASSLGDRVNQPQHF. CDR3 nucleotides: TGTGCCAGCAGTTTAGGGGACAGGGTGAATCAGCCCCAGCATTTT.

The genes are TRBV18 and TRBJ1-2, with a possible D match to TRBD1 (6 bases). CDR3 size: 17 residues. The V gene lost 3 bases and the J gene lost 8 bases, with 25 bases spanning the gap. From germline, CDR1 is KGHSH and CDR2 LQKENI. The CDR3 DNA is TGTGCCAGCTCACCCTATTCCAAGACAGGCCCCCAGGGGGGCTACACCTTC. Amino acids: CASSPYSKTGPQGGYTF.

This rearrangement joins TRBV11-2 to TRBJ2-7, with a possible D match to TRBD2 (6 bases). The CDR3 spans 15 residues. With 1 base removed from V and 5 bases from J, the gap between germline ends came to 15 bases. In germline, CDR1 is SGHAT, CDR2 FQNNGV. For the CDR3, the DNA is TGTGCCAGCAGCTTAGGACGGGACTCAACCCACGAGCAGTACTTC. Residues: CASSLGRDSTHEQYF. The full variable domain, in which reference TRBV11-2 and TRBJ2-7 provide the parts outside the CDR3, is EAGVAQSPRYKIIEKRQSVAFWCNPISGHATLYWYQQILGQGPKLLIQFQNNGVVDDSQLPKDRFSAERLKGVDSTLKIQPAKLEDSAVYLCASSLGRDSTHEQYFGPGTRLTVT.

The gene calls are TRBV14 and TRBJ2-5; D is undetermined. The V gene's germline CDR1 is SGHDN and CDR2 FVKESK. V lost 5 bases and J lost 5, with 9 bases in between. The CDR3 is made up of 12 amino acids. The CDR3 sequence is CASSTIRETQYF. The CDR3 region has the DNA TGTGCCAGCAGCACTATCAGGGAGACCCAGTACTTC.

The chain employs TRBV6-5 and TRBJ1-4; tentatively, D is TRBD1 (5 bases). The CDR3 consists of 12 residues. Germline assignment: CDR1 MNHEY and CDR2 SVGAGI. The V end was cut by 4 bases, the J end by 8 bases, with 8 bases between. The CDR3 DNA is TGTGCCAGCAGTTGGGGGGGGGAAAAACTGTTTTTT. This gives the protein CASSWGGEKLFF.

This chain connects TRBV19 to TRBJ2-7, with 9 positions matching TRBD1. This CDR3 spans 14 amino acids. V lost 5 bases, J lost 2 bases, and 4 bases stayed unmatched. Germline V gene lookup returns CDR1 LNHDA and CDR2 SQIVND (reference sequence). The CDR3 protein is CASSRTGATYEQYF. The CDR3, as DNA: TGTGCCAGTAGTCGGACAGGGGCGACCTACGAGCAGTACTTC.

V is TRBV6-6 and J is TRBJ1-1, with 10 nucleotides matching TRBD1. The length of the CDR3 is 14 residues. Germline V CDR1 and CDR2: MNHNY, SVGAGI (reference sequence). V gave up 5 bases and J gave up 5 bases; unmatched junction bases: 5. This CDR3 is CASSTRQGATEAFF. The CDR3 DNA reads as TGTGCCAGCAGTACCAGACAGGGGGCAACTGAAGCTTTCTTT.

The CDR3 is CATSRDGSPYSNQPQHF. The CDR3, as DNA: TGTGCCACCAGCAGAGACGGGAGTCCGTATAGCAATCAGCCCCAGCATTTT. The chain recombines TRBV15 with TRBJ1-5; no clear D gene. The V end lost 0 bases, the J end lost 0 bases, and 12 bases lay between the germline ends. This CDR3 has 17 amino acids. CDR1 and CDR2 from the germline V gene are LNHNV and YYDKDF (reference sequence).

This rearrangement joins TRBV29-1 to TRBJ2-7; TRBD1 is a possible D gene (5 bases). Germline CDR1 SQVTM, CDR2 ANQGSEA. This CDR3 comprises 13 residues. Trimming removed 6 bases at V and 2 bases at J, with 14 bases between. Written as DNA, the CDR3 is TGCAGCGTCCTGGCGGACACCACCTACGAGCAGTACTTC. Translation gives CSVLADTTYEQYF.

The chain joins TRBV7-2 to TRBJ2-5, with D hard to call. Germline assignment: CDR1 SGHTA and CDR2 FQGNSA. The CDR3 loop spans 13 amino acids. V was shortened by 1 base and J by 4 bases, with 7 bases between the two germline ends. The CDR3 sequence is CASSLGSAETQYF. CDR3 DNA sequence: TGTGCCAGCAGCTTAGGCTCGGCAGAGACCCAGTACTTC.

The rearrangement joins TRBV25-1 to TRBJ2-1; 11 bases line up with TRBD2. This CDR3 region has 17 residues. The germline V gene has CDR1 MGHDK and CDR2 SYGVNS. The junction had 12 bases not matched to a gene; V was cut back by 4 bases and J by 7 bases. The CDR3 here is CASSVPIAGGPRNEQFF. The CDR3 DNA follows: TGTGCCAGCAGTGTCCCCATAGCGGGAGGGCCTAGGAATGAGCAGTTCTTC.

The J gene is TRBJ1-2, the V gene TRBV1; TRBD1, the table's D call, was not compared with the DNA. TRBV1 is deemed a pseudogene. The CDR3 is 13 amino acids. The CDR3 sequence: CTRKGRGRKGYTF. The CDR3 region has the DNA TGCACGAGAAAAGGCAGGGGGCGGAAGGGCTACACCTTC.

The chain uses TRBV7-3 and TRBJ2-7; D is possibly TRBD1 or TRBD2 (5 bases each). The CDR3 extends over 15 amino acids. The germline V gene encodes CDR1 SGHTA and CDR2 FQGTGA. V lost 4 bases to trimming and J lost 1 base, with 14 bases between them. The DNA for the CDR3 is TGTGCCAGCAGCTCCTCCGGTGGGGGATCCTACGAGCAGTACTTC. It codes for CASSSSGGGSYEQYF.

The V gene is TRBV18, the J gene TRBJ1-1; D remains ambiguous. The CDR3 length is 12 residues. V gave up 6 bases and J gave up 8 bases, with 13 bases separating them. Per the germline V gene, CDR1 is KGHSH and CDR2 is LQKENI. This chain's CDR3 is CASSQRGSEAFF. The CDR3 DNA follows: TGTGCCAGCTCGCAACGGGGTTCCGAAGCTTTCTTT.

The rearrangement uses TRBV2 and TRBJ1-5; D unclear. Germline V gives CDR1 SNHLY, CDR2 FYNNEI. CDR3 length: 15 amino acids. V gave up 3 bases and J gave up 2 bases, with 11 bases separating them. In DNA, the CDR3 is TGTGCCAGCAGTGATACTTGGGGTGGCAATCAGCCCCAGCATTTT. This gives the protein CASSDTWGGNQPQHF.

The chain is built from TRBV7-2 and TRBJ2-6, with D unresolved. Germline V gene data show CDR1 as SGHTA and CDR2 as FQGNSA. Trimming pared 6 bases from V and 1 base from J, leaving 13 bases between. CDR3 length: 16 amino acids. The CDR3 region is CASRGSNSSGANVLTF. DNA for the CDR3: TGTGCCAGCAGAGGCAGTAACAGTTCTGGGGCCAACGTCCTGACTTTC.

The genes are TRBV6-4 and TRBJ2-1; 10 positions match TRBD2. V was clipped by 4 bases and J by 4 bases; unmatched bases: 4. In germline, CDR1 is MRHNA, CDR2 SNTAGT. This CDR3 comprises 15 residues. The CDR3 nucleotides are TGTGCCAGCAGTGTGAGAGCGGGAGGGTACAATGAGCAGTTCTTC. Residues: CASSVRAGGYNEQFF.

CDR3 DNA sequence: TGTGCCAGCAGCCCCTGGACAGCGGGGCGATACGAGCAGTACTTC. Amino acids: CASSPWTAGRYEQYF. The V call is TRBV5-6, the J call TRBJ2-7; a possible D gene is TRBD2 (7 bases). With 4 bases removed from V and 4 bases from J, the gap between germline ends came to 18 bases. Germline assignment: CDR1 SGHDT and CDR2 YYEEEE. The CDR3 loop spans 15 amino acids.

The J gene is TRBJ2-2, the V gene TRBV5-4, with 8 nucleotides matching TRBD2. The trim removed 3 bases at V and 7 bases at J, leaving 5 bases unmatched. The CDR3 spans 14 residues. Germline lookup yields CDR1 SGHNT and CDR2 YYREEE (reference sequence). In DNA form, the CDR3 reads TGTGCCAGCAGCTCAGCGGGAGTCGGCGGGGAGCTGTTTTTT. Amino acid sequence: CASSSAGVGGELFF.